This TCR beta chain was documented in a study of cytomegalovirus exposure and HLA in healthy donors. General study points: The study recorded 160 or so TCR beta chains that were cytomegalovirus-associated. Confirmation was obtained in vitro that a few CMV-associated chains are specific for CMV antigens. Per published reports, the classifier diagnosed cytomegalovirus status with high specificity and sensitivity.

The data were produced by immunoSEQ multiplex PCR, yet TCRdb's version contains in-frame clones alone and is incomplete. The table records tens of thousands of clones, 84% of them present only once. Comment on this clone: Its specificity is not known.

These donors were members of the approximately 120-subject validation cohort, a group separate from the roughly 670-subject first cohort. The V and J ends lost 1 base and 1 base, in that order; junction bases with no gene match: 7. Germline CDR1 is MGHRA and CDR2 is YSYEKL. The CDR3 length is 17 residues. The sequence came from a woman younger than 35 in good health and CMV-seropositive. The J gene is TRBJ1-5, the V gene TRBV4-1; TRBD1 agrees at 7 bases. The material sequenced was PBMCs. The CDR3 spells CASSQGGGGASNQPQHF. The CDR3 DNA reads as TGCGCCAGCAGCCAAGGTGGAGGGGGCGCGAGCAATCAGCCCCAGCATTTT.